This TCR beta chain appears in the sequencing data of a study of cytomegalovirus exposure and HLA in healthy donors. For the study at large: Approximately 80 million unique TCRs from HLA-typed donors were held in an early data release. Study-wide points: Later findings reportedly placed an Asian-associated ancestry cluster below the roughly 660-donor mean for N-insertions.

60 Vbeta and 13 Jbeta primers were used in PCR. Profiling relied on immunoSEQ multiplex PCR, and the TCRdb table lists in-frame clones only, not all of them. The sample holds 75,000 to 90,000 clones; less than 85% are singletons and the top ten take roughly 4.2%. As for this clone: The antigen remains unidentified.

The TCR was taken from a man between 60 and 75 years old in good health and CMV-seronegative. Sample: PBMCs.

CDR3 sequence (DNA): TGCGCCAGCAGCCACCCCGGGACAGGGAGCACAGATACGCAGTATTTT. This translates into CASSHPGTGSTDTQYF. J is TRBJ2-3 and V is TRBV4-1; 9 bases align to TRBD1. CDR1 MGHRA and CDR2 YSYEKL come from the germline V gene. V shed 3 bases and J 0 bases; nucleotides not matched to a gene: 4. This CDR3 is built from 16 residues.